A single count supports the clone carrying this T cell receptor (beta chain). The same CDR3 arises from other DNA sequences in this sample as well. Clones were read by immunoSEQ multiplex PCR, and TCRdb kept only the in-frame ones, dropping some. The sample includes tens of thousands of clones, nearly 90% of them seen just once. This sample is part of a study of OX40 agonist ivuxolimab in advanced cancers. Study background: Of the participants, 35% to 50% had some prior anti-PD-1, anti-PD-L1 or anti-CTLA-4 therapy, which was allowed.

V was trimmed by 0 bases and J by 5 bases, leaving 5 bases between them. The CDR3 has 12 amino acids. Germline V CDR1 and CDR2: SGHNT, YYREEE (reference sequence). The sequence came from an adult with an advanced solid tumor such as melanoma, head and neck, liver or kidney cancer. The chain employs TRBV5-4 and TRBJ2-5; D gene unclear. This sample comprised CD4+ or CD8+ T cells sorted from blood, obtained in a trial of the OX40 agonist ivuxolimab. Here the CDR3 DNA reads TGTGCCAGCAGCTTGGATCGGGAGACCCAGTACTTC. Its protein product is CASSLDRETQYF.